This TCR beta chain comes out of a study of blood T cell repertoires in COVID-19. Overall study: Whether acute or convalescent, the COVID-19 samples came from the United States, Italy and Spain. Sample material is recorded as cDNA or gDNA derived from T cells, B-cell-depleted T cells, or PBMCs.

Original methodology: Estimation of nucleated cell counts was performed using reference gene primer amplification. Assay used: immunoSEQ multiplex PCR; TCRdb lists only in-frame clones, some missing. The DNA was the basis for D and trimming; V, J and clone size are from that table. The sample records about 100,000 clones, around four fifths being singletons. Germline V CDR1 and CDR2: SGHRS, YFSETQ. V shed 6 bases and J 0 bases; nucleotides not matched to a gene: 8. The CDR3 runs to 16 residues. The sequencing sample was made of peripheral blood. The chain is built from TRBV5-1 and TRBJ1-4; 7 bases are shared with TRBD1. The TCR was taken from a man between 50 and 59 years old with active or convalescent COVID-19. The CDR3: CASTPDRAATNEKLFF. The CDR3, as DNA: TGCGCCAGCACCCCAGACAGGGCCGCAACTAATGAAAAACTGTTTTTT.